This TCR beta chain derives from a study of T cell repertoires in cytomegalovirus infection. MiXCR, applied by TCRdb to the reads, yields one record per CDR3 protein. The repertoire holds 450,000 to 550,000 distinct CDR3 sequences, with approximately 17% as singletons. The sample was CD8+ T cells from PBMCs. This sequence originates from a human donor in good health (CMV status not recorded). Some clones in this sample may be carry-over from other donors' samples.

The DNA for the CDR3 is TGTGCCAGCAGCTTACCGACAGAGAACACTGAAGCTTTCTTT. It codes for CASSLPTENTEAFF. The chain recombines TRBV7-9 with TRBJ1-1; TRBD1 might be the D (5 bases). Germline loops: CDR1 SEHNR, CDR2 FQNEAQ (reference sequence). V was clipped by 2 bases and J by 1 base, with 8 bases between them. This CDR3 has 14 amino acids.